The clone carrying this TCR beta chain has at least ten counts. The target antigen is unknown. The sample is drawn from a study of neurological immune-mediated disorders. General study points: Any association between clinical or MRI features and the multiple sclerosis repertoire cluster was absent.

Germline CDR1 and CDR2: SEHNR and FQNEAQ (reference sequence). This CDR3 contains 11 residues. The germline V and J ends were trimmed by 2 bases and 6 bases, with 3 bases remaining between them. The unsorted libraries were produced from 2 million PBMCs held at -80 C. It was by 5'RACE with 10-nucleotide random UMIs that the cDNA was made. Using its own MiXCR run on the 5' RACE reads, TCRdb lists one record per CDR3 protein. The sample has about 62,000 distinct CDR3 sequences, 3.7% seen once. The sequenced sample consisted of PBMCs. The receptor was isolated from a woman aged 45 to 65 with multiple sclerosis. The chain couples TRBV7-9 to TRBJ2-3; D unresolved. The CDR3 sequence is CASSLSDTQYF. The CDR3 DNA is TGTGCCAGCAGCTTATCCGATACGCAGTATTTT.